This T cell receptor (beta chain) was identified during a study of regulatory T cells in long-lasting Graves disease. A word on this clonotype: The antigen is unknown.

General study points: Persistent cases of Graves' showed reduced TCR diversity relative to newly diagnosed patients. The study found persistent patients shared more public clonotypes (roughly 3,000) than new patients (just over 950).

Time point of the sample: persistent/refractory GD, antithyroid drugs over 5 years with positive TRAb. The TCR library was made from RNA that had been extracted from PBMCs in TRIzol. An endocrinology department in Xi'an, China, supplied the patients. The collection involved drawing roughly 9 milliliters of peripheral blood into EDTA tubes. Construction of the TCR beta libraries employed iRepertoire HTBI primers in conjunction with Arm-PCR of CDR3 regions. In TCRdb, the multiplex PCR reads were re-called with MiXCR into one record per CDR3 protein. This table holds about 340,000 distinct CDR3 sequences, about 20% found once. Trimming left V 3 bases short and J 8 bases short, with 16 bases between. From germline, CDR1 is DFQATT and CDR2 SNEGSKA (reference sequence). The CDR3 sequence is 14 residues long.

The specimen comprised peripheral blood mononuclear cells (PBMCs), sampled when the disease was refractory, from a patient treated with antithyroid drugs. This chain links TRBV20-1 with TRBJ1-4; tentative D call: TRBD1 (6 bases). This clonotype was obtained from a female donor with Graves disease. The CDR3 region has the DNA TGCAGTGCTAGGGGGGCGGGGGGGCGAGAAAAACTGTTTTTT. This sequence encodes CSARGAGGREKLFF.